These 5 T cell receptor beta chains were all obtained from the same sample, sequenced in a study of blood T cell repertoires in COVID-19. Sequencing was performed with immunoSEQ multiplex PCR; in TCRdb, only in-frame clones are kept and a portion is missing. The table lists 110,000 to 150,000 clones, approximately 90% of them singletons. The specimen was peripheral blood. These receptors were collected from an elderly woman with acute or convalescent COVID-19.

This clone was seen once. The chain carries TRBV30 and TRBJ1-1; a weak D match, TRBD1 (5 bases). From germline, CDR1 is GTSNPN and CDR2 SVGIG (reference sequence). The CDR3 is made up of 11 amino acids. CDR3 amino acids: CAMTANTEAFF. The CDR3 coding sequence is TGTGCAATGACAGCGAACACTGAAGCTTTCTTT.

The chain combines TRBV3-1 (or the pseudogene TRBV3-2) with TRBJ1-6, with 9 bases matching TRBD1. The V gene end was trimmed by 10 bases and the J gene end by 7 bases; junction bases not matched to a gene: 14. CDR3 length equals 16 residues. Germline loops: CDR1 LGHDT, CDR2 YNNKEL (reference sequence). The CDR3 sequence is CATRPGQGAGNSPLHF. The CDR3 nucleotides read TGTGCCACGCGGCCGGGACAGGGCGCTGGGAATTCACCCCTCCACTTT.

Of note for this clone: Other nucleotide sequences in the sample specify the same CDR3. This sequence joins TRBV25-1 and TRBJ1-6; TRBD1 is a possible D gene (5 bases). Trimming left V 5 bases short and J 7 bases short, with 9 bases between. The V gene's germline CDR1 is MGHDK and CDR2 SYGVNS. The CDR3 totals 13 residues. The CDR3: CASSPGRNSPLHF. The CDR3 DNA sequence: TGTGCCAGCAGTCCAGGGAGGAATTCACCCCTCCACTTT.

The chain is built from TRBV11-2 and TRBJ1-5; D not resolved. The germline V and J ends were trimmed by 4 bases and 5 bases, with 15 bases remaining between them. Germline V gene sequence: CDR1 SGHAT, CDR2 FQNNGV. The CDR3 consists of 15 residues. This CDR3 reads CASSSTSGVDQPQHF. The CDR3 region has the DNA TGTGCCAGCAGCTCGACCTCGGGAGTGGATCAGCCCCAGCATTTT.

This sequence joins TRBV4-2 and TRBJ2-5, with 8 bases aligning to TRBD2. Germline V CDR1 and CDR2: LGHNA, YNFKEQ. The length of the CDR3 is 16 residues. V shed 3 bases and J 1 base; nucleotides not matched to a gene: 7. CDR3 in DNA: TGTGCCAGCAGCCAGAGACTAGCGCTCTCCCAAGAGACCCAGTACTTC. It codes for CASSQRLALSQETQYF.